The rows below give T cell receptor beta chains drawn from one sample of a study of blood T cell repertoires in COVID-19. Sequenced by immunoSEQ multiplex PCR; TCRdb stores in-frame clones only, minus some. The sample holds some 260,000 clones, roughly 80% seen once. The specimen sequenced was PBMCs or T cells enriched from blood (not recorded which). The receptors stem from a man aged 25 to 40 with acute COVID-19. Each CDR3 is given with its conserved first and last residue. Fields, in order: clone size, V gene, D gene, J gene, CDR3 DNA, CDR3 protein. D genes are given only for firm matches. Size is omitted from some rows. Given values are once, few, many or a class for expanded clones.

clone size: many
V gene: TRBV28
D gene: NA
J gene: TRBJ2-1
CDR3 DNA: TGTGCCAGCAGTTTGGACTCTCGGAGCTCCTACAATGAGCAGTTCTTC
CDR3 protein: CASSLDSRSSYNEQFF

clone size: NA
V gene: TRBV7-3
D gene: NA
J gene: TRBJ1-6
CDR3 DNA: TGTGCCAGCAGCTTAAGCCCACGGTATAATTCACCCCTCCACTTT
CDR3 protein: CASSLSPRYNSPLHF

clone size: NA
V gene: TRBV10-3
D gene: TRBD2
J gene: TRBJ2-3
CDR3 DNA: TGTGCCATCAGTCTAGCGGGGTCAGATACGCAGTATTTT
CDR3 protein: CAISLAGSDTQYF

clone size: NA
V gene: TRBV28
D gene: NA
J gene: TRBJ2-3
CDR3 DNA: TGTGCCAGCAGTTTTCCCCCACCTCCTGTCGCGGGTTATAGCACAGATACGCAGTATTTT
CDR3 protein: CASSFPPPPVAGYSTDTQYF

clone size: NA
V gene: TRBV12-3/TRBV12-4
D gene: NA
J gene: TRBJ1-5
CDR3 DNA: TGTGCCAGCACACGGGGGGCTAATCAGCCCCAGCATTTT
CDR3 protein: CASTRGANQPQHF

clone size: NA
V gene: TRBV11-2
D gene: TRBD2
J gene: TRBJ2-1
CDR3 DNA: TGTGCCAGCAGCTTACGCTTTTCCGGGGCTAGCGGGGTCAATGAGCAGTTCTTC
CDR3 protein: CASSLRFSGASGVNEQFF

clone size: NA
V gene: TRBV2
D gene: TRBD2
J gene: TRBJ2-1
CDR3 DNA: TGTGCCAGCAGTCCGGGACTAGTTCAAAATGAGCAGTTCTTC
CDR3 protein: CASSPGLVQNEQFF

clone size: NA
V gene: TRBV7-2
D gene: TRBD2
J gene: TRBJ2-4
CDR3 DNA: TGTGCCAGCAGCTTAGGTAGCGGGAGCTGGGGCAAAAACATTCAGTACTTC
CDR3 protein: CASSLGSGSWGKNIQYF

clone size: NA
V gene: TRBV27
D gene: TRBD1
J gene: TRBJ1-3
CDR3 DNA: TGTGCCAGCAGAAAGTGGGGACAGGGGCGATCATCCTCTGGAAACACCATATATTTT
CDR3 protein: CASRKWGQGRSSSGNTIYF

clone size: NA
V gene: TRBV28
D gene: NA
J gene: TRBJ1-1
CDR3 DNA: TGTGCCAGCACCGTCGCCAGGGTGAACACTGAAGCTTTCTTT
CDR3 protein: CASTVARVNTEAFF

clone size: NA
V gene: TRBV7-2
D gene: TRBD2
J gene: TRBJ2-3
CDR3 DNA: TGTGCCAGCAGCTCGCTGACCCTAGCGGGCACAGATACGCAGTATTTT
CDR3 protein: CASSSLTLAGTDTQYF

clone size: NA
V gene: TRBV5-1
D gene: TRBD1
J gene: TRBJ1-1
CDR3 DNA: TGTGCCAGCAGCATAGGGACAGACTCGATTAAAGCTTTCTTT
CDR3 protein: CASSIGTDSIKAFF

clone size: NA
V gene: TRBV14
D gene: NA
J gene: TRBJ2-3
CDR3 DNA: TGTGCCAGTACTAGGGCCCTCACAGATACGCAGTATTTT
CDR3 protein: CASTRALTDTQYF

clone size: once
V gene: TRBV4-1
D gene: NA
J gene: TRBJ2-2
CDR3 DNA: TGCGCCAGCAGCCAAGATTATGGGCGGGGAAGCACCGGGGAGCTGTTTTTT
CDR3 protein: CASSQDYGRGSTGELFF

clone size: NA
V gene: TRBV5-1
D gene: TRBD2
J gene: TRBJ2-1
CDR3 DNA: TGCGCCAGCAGCTTGGTAGCGGGGGAATACAATGAGCAGTTCTTC
CDR3 protein: CASSLVAGEYNEQFF

clone size: NA
V gene: TRBV19
D gene: TRBD1
J gene: TRBJ1-2
CDR3 DNA: TGTGCCAGTAGTTCCCGGACAGGACTTAACTATGGCTACACCTTC
CDR3 protein: CASSSRTGLNYGYTF

clone size: NA
V gene: TRBV5-5
D gene: TRBD1
J gene: TRBJ1-1
CDR3 DNA: TGTGCCAGCAGCTTAGCAGGGGGCGCGACTGAAGCTTTCTTT
CDR3 protein: CASSLAGGATEAFF

clone size: NA
V gene: TRBV5-4
D gene: NA
J gene: TRBJ2-4
CDR3 DNA: TGTGCCAGCAGCCCGGTGGGAGAAGACATTCAGTACTTC
CDR3 protein: CASSPVGEDIQYF

clone size: once
V gene: TRBV5-1
D gene: TRBD1
J gene: TRBJ2-2
CDR3 DNA: TGCGCCAGCAGCTGGGGACAGGGGACCGGGGAGCTGTTTTTT
CDR3 protein: CASSWGQGTGELFF

clone size: few
V gene: TRBV9
D gene: NA
J gene: TRBJ1-2
CDR3 DNA: TGTGCCAGCAGCCTCGACAGTACCTATGGCTACACCTTC
CDR3 protein: CASSLDSTYGYTF

clone size: NA
V gene: TRBV27
D gene: NA
J gene: TRBJ2-1
CDR3 DNA: TGTGCCAGCTCCCAGGCGCAGGTACTCGATGAGCAGTTCTTC
CDR3 protein: CASSQAQVLDEQFF

clone size: NA
V gene: TRBV5-8
D gene: TRBD1
J gene: TRBJ1-2
CDR3 DNA: TGTGCCAGCAGCTTGGGAGGGGGCACTTTCGATGGCTACACCTTC
CDR3 protein: CASSLGGGTFDGYTF

clone size: NA
V gene: TRBV12-3/TRBV12-4
D gene: NA
J gene: TRBJ1-2
CDR3 DNA: TGTGCCAGCAGTCCAGGTGTCCCATCCTACACCTTC
CDR3 protein: CASSPGVPSYTF

clone size: NA
V gene: TRBV10-3
D gene: TRBD2
J gene: TRBJ2-3
CDR3 DNA: TGTGCCATCAGTGGAGGAGGGAGGGGCACAGATACGCAGTATTTT
CDR3 protein: CAISGGGRGTDTQYF

clone size: once
V gene: TRBV6-5
D gene: TRBD1
J gene: TRBJ1-2
CDR3 DNA: TGTGCCAGCAGTTACCGAGACAGGGATGGCTACACCTTC
CDR3 protein: CASSYRDRDGYTF

clone size: NA
V gene: TRBV6-5
D gene: TRBD1
J gene: TRBJ1-6
CDR3 DNA: TGTGCCAGCAGTCCCCAGGGGGGAAATTCACCCCTCCACTTT
CDR3 protein: CASSPQGGNSPLHF

clone size: NA
V gene: TRBV24-1
D gene: NA
J gene: TRBJ2-1
CDR3 DNA: TGTGCCACCTCAGACAAGCCGAAGCAACCCTACAATGAGCAGTTCTTC
CDR3 protein: CATSDKPKQPYNEQFF

clone size: few
V gene: TRBV19
D gene: TRBD1
J gene: TRBJ1-2
CDR3 DNA: TGTGCCAGTAACCGGGACAGGGCCTATGGCTACACCTTC
CDR3 protein: CASNRDRAYGYTF

clone size: few
V gene: TRBV28
D gene: NA
J gene: TRBJ2-5
CDR3 DNA: TGTGCCAGCAGCCGTACAGGGATCAGGGAGACCCAGTACTTC
CDR3 protein: CASSRTGIRETQYF

clone size: once
V gene: TRBV11-2
D gene: NA
J gene: TRBJ1-3
CDR3 DNA: TGTGCCAGCAGCTTAGAACGGACAGACTCTGGAAACACCATATATTTT
CDR3 protein: CASSLERTDSGNTIYF

clone size: NA
V gene: TRBV5-6
D gene: NA
J gene: TRBJ2-2
CDR3 DNA: TGTGCCAGCAGAAAAAGCGGATACACCGGGGAGCTGTTTTTT
CDR3 protein: CASRKSGYTGELFF

clone size: few
V gene: TRBV7-9
D gene: NA
J gene: TRBJ1-4
CDR3 DNA: TGTGCCAGCAGCTTGTCGGACGGACTTAATGAAAAACTGTTTTTT
CDR3 protein: CASSLSDGLNEKLFF

clone size: NA
V gene: TRBV5-6
D gene: NA
J gene: TRBJ1-3
CDR3 DNA: TGTGCCAGCAGGTTGTGGGGCGAAGGAAACACCATATATTTT
CDR3 protein: CASRLWGEGNTIYF

clone size: NA
V gene: TRBV10-3
D gene: TRBD1
J gene: TRBJ1-1
CDR3 DNA: TGTGCCATCAGTGTTCCAGGGGGCACTGAAGCTTTCTTT
CDR3 protein: CAISVPGGTEAFF

clone size: few
V gene: TRBV5-8
D gene: TRBD2
J gene: TRBJ2-4
CDR3 DNA: TGTGCCAGCACCGCGTCCGGGACTAGCGCCAAAAACATTCAGTACTTC
CDR3 protein: CASTASGTSAKNIQYF

clone size: NA
V gene: TRBV7-2
D gene: TRBD1
J gene: TRBJ1-2
CDR3 DNA: TGTGCCAGCAGTCGTAAAATATCCGGGACAGCACTAAGGGATGGCTACACCTTC
CDR3 protein: CASSRKISGTALRDGYTF

clone size: once
V gene: TRBV2
D gene: TRBD1
J gene: TRBJ1-3
CDR3 DNA: TGTGCCAGCAGTCAGACAGGGGCAGGAAACACCATATATTTT
CDR3 protein: CASSQTGAGNTIYF

clone size: NA
V gene: TRBV4-2
D gene: NA
J gene: TRBJ2-3
CDR3 DNA: TGTGCCAGCAGTCCTCTAAAGTCGACTCAGGGTGGGGATACGCAGTATTTT
CDR3 protein: CASSPLKSTQGGDTQYF

clone size: NA
V gene: TRBV6-4
D gene: NA
J gene: TRBJ2-2
CDR3 DNA: TGTGCCAGCTCACAAATTACGAACACCGGGGAGCTGTTTTTT
CDR3 protein: CASSQITNTGELFF

clone size: NA
V gene: TRBV19
D gene: TRBD1
J gene: TRBJ1-2
CDR3 DNA: TGTGCCAGTAGTAAAAGACTCTCAGGGGGAACCGGCTACACCTTC
CDR3 protein: CASSKRLSGGTGYTF